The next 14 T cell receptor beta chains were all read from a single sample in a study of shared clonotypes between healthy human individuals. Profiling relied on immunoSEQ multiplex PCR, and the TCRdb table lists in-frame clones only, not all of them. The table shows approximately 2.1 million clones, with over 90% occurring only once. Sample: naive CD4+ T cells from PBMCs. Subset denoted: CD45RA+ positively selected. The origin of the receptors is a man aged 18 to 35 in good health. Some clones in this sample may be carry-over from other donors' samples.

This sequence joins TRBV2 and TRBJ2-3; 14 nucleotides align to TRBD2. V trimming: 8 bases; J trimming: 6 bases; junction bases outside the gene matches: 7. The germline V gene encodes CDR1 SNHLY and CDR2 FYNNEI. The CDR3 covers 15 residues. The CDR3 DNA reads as TGTGCCAGCGCGGGACTAGCGGGAGCGGCGGATACGCAGTATTTT. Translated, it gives CASAGLAGAADTQYF.

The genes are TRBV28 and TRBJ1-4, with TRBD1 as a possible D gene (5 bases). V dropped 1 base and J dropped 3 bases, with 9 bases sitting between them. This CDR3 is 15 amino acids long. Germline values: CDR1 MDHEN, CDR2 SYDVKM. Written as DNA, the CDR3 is TGTGCCAGCAGTTTATTTGGGGGTGCTAATGAAAAACTGTTTTTT. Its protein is CASSLFGGANEKLFF.

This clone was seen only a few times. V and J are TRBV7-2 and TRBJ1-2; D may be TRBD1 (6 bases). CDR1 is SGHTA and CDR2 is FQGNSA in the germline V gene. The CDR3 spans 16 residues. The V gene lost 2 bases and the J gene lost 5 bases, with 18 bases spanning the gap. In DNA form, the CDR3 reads TGTGCCAGCAGCTTATTCAAGGGGGGAGGGAAGTATGGCTACACCTTC. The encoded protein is CASSLFKGGGKYGYTF.

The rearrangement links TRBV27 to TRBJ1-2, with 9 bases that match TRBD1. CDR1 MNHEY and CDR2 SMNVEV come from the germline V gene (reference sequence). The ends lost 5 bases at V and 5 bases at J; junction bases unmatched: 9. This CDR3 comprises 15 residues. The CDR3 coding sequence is TGTGCCAGCAGTCTTTCTACGGGACAGGGTTATGGCTACACCTTC. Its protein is CASSLSTGQGYGYTF.

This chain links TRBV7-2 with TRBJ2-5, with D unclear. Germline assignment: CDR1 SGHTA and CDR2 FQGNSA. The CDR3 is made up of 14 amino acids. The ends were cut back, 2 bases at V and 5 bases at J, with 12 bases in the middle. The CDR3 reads CASSLIGSLETQYF. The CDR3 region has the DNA TGTGCCAGCAGCTTAATTGGTAGCTTGGAGACCCAGTACTTC.

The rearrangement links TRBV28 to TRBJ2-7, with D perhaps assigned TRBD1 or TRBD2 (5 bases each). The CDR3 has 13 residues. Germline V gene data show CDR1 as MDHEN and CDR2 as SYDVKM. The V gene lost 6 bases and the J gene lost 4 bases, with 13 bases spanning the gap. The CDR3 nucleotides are TGTGCCAGCAGGTCGGGACGCCTTTACGAGCAGTACTTC. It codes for CASRSGRLYEQYF.

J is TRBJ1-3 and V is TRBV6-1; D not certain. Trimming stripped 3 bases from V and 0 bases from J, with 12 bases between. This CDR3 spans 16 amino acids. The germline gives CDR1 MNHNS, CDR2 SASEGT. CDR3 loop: CASSDRSSSSGNTIYF. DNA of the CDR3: TGTGCCAGCAGTGATCGGAGTTCCTCCTCTGGAAACACCATATATTTT.

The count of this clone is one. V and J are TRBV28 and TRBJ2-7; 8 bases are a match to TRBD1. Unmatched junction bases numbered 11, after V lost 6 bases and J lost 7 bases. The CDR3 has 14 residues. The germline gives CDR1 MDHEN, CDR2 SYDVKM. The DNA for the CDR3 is TGTGCCAGCAGAGCCGGTTATCAGGGGGCAGAGCAGTACTTC. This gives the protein CASRAGYQGAEQYF.

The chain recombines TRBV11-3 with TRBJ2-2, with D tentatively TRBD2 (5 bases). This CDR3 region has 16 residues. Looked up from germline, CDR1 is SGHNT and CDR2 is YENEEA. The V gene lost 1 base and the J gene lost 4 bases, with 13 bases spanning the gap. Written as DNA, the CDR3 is TGTGCCAGCAGCTTAGCGGGGATAGGAGGCACCGGGGAGCTGTTTTTT. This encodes CASSLAGIGGTGELFF. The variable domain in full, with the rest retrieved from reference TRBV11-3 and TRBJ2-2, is EAGVVQSPRYKIIEKKQPVAFWCNPISGHNTLYWYLQNLGQGPELLIRYENEEAVDDSQLPKDRFSAERLKGVDSTLKIQPAELGDSAVYLCASSLAGIGGTGELFFGEGSRLTVL.

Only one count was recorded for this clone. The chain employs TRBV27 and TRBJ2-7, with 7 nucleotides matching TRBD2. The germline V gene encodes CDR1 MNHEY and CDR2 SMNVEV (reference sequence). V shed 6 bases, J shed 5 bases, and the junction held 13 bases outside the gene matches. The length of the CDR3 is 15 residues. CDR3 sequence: CASRPRAGVINEQYF. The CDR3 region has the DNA TGTGCCAGCAGGCCCCGGGCGGGGGTCATCAACGAGCAGTACTTC.

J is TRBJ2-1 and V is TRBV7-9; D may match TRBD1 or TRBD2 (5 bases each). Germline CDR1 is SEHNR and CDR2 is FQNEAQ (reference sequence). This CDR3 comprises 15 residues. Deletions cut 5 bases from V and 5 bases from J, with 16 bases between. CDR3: CASSDKGTGNNEQFF. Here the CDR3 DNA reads TGTGCCAGCAGCGATAAAGGGACGGGGAACAATGAGCAGTTCTTC.

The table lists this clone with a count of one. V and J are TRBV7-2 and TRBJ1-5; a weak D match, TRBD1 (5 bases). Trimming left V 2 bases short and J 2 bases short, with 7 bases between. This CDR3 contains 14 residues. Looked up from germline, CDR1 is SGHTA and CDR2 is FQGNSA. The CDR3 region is CASSLSGRNQPQHF. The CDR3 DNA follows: TGTGCCAGCAGCTTATCAGGGCGCAATCAGCCCCAGCATTTT.

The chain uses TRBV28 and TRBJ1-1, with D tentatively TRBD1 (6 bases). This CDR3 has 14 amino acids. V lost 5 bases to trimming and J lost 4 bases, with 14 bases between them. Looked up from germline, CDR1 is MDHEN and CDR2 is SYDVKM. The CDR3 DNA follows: TGTGCCAGCAGTCGCCATCGGACAGTCACTGAAGCTTTCTTT. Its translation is CASSRHRTVTEAFF.

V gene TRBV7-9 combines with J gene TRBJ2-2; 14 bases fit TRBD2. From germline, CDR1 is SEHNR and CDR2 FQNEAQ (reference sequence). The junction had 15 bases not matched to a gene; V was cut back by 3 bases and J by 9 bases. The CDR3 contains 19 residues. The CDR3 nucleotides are TGTGCCAGCAGCTTTCTCCCGGGACTAGCGGGAGAAGGCAACAGGGAGCTGTTTTTT. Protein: CASSFLPGLAGEGNRELFF.